A single sample is the source of the 28 T cell receptor beta chains below, sequenced in a study of beta chain features in type 1 diabetes listed by TCRdb under 2018. No antigen has been assigned to these receptors. Here is what the overall study found, with its caveats: A moderate but significant shortening of TCRB CDR3 length was observed in type 1 diabetes patients in all four CD4+ subsets.

The library was prepared using the immunoSEQ multiplex PCR assay. The High Capacity cDNA Reverse Transcription Kit was used to reverse transcribe all of the isolated RNA, meaning that expressed TCRB transcripts were what got sequenced. This is the immuneACCESS table as TCRdb keeps it, with only in-frame sequences that have V and J called. A part of the clones is gone; compared with another copy, unresolved V genes explain less than half, and the rest is unexplained. The sample table holds about 270,000 clones, of which roughly an eighth were seen once. About 0.015% of the sample is taken by the ten largest. Sequencing was carried out using naive CD4+ T cells from blood. What the cell subset or site label conveys for this sample: true naive CD4+ T cells. The receptors were sampled from a man aged 25-45 years with type 1 diabetes.

This clone was seen more than once but under ten times. The chain links TRBV28 to TRBJ2-3, with 9 bases identical to TRBD2. From germline, CDR1 is MDHEN and CDR2 SYDVKM. J was trimmed by 0 bases and V by 8 bases; bases with no gene match: 15. The CDR3 extends over 18 amino acids. The DNA for the CDR3 is TGTGCCAGCGGAGTCCCCCTAGCGGGGTGGGGTAGCACAGATACGCAGTATTTT. This gives the protein CASGVPLAGWGSTDTQYF. The full variable domain, rest sourced from reference TRBV28 and TRBJ2-3, is DVKVTQSSRYLVKRTGEKVFLECVQDMDHENMFWYRQDPGLGLRLIYFSYDVKMKEKGDIPEGYSVSREKKERFSLILESASTNQTSMYLCASGVPLAGWGSTDTQYFGPGTRLTVL.

The chain links TRBV9 to TRBJ2-6, with D possibly matching TRBD1 (6 bases). The germline V gene encodes CDR1 SGDLS and CDR2 YYNGEE. There are 17 residues in the CDR3. Trimming pared 1 base from V and 4 bases from J, leaving 15 bases between. CDR3 coding DNA: TGTGCCAGCAGCGTAACAAGGGGGACGTCGGGGGCCAACGTCCTGACTTTC. Translation: CASSVTRGTSGANVLTF.

The gene calls are TRBV29-1 and TRBJ2-1; tentatively, D is TRBD2 (6 bases). Germline CDR1 SQVTM, CDR2 ANQGSEA. The CDR3 totals 14 residues. The CDR3 bases are TGCACCTCCGTGACATCGGGAGCCCATAATGAGCAGTTCTTC. This sequence encodes CTSVTSGAHNEQFF.

This clone has a handful of counts. This chain joins TRBV28 and TRBJ1-2; D unresolved. CDR1 is MDHEN and CDR2 is SYDVKM in the germline V gene. This CDR3 is 12 amino acids long. V lost 3 bases to trimming and J lost 4 bases, with 6 bases between them. The CDR3 loop reads CASSLSFYGYTF. CDR3 nucleotides: TGTGCCAGCAGTTTGTCCTTCTATGGCTACACCTTC.

The rearrangement joins TRBV5-1 to TRBJ2-1; D perhaps matches TRBD2 (6 bases). CDR1 and CDR2 (germline): SGHRS, YFSETQ. Trimming left V 0 bases short and J 6 bases short, with 10 bases between. The CDR3 loop spans 14 amino acids. The CDR3 sequence: CASSLGPLANEQFF. In DNA form, the CDR3 reads TGCGCCAGCAGCTTGGGGCCACTAGCCAATGAGCAGTTCTTC.

This clone was detected only a few times. The chain carries TRBV27 and TRBJ2-1, with TRBD1 matching 9 bases. CDR1 and CDR2 from the germline V gene are MNHEY and SMNVEV (reference sequence). Trimming cost V 8 bases and J 6 bases; bases outside gene matches: 8. The CDR3 is 14 amino acids. Here the CDR3 reads CASGYRGQSNEQFF. The DNA for the CDR3 is TGTGCCAGCGGTTACAGGGGGCAAAGCAATGAGCAGTTCTTC.

This clone was seen a handful of times. The chain employs TRBV18 and TRBJ2-7; D is unclear. V was clipped by 3 bases and J by 2 bases, with 8 bases between them. CDR1 KGHSH and CDR2 LQKENI come from the germline V gene. The CDR3 spans 13 residues. The CDR3 sequence: CASSPTETYEQYF. The CDR3 DNA reads as TGTGCCAGCTCACCGACTGAAACCTACGAGCAGTACTTC.

The chain has TRBV5-6 and TRBJ2-5, with a tentative D call TRBD1 (5 bases). CDR1 is SGHDT, CDR2 YYEEEE, per germline. The CDR3 contains 11 residues. V was clipped by 3 bases and J by 7 bases, with 7 bases between them. The CDR3, as DNA: TGTGCCAGCAGCTACCAGGGGACCCAGTACTTC. Its translation: CASSYQGTQYF.

This clone was counted between two and nine times. V and J are TRBV7-9 and TRBJ2-7, with D perhaps TRBD2 (6 bases). This CDR3 has 15 residues. V lost 2 bases and J lost 2, with 13 bases in between. Germline-derived CDR1 and CDR2 are SEHNR and FQNEAQ (reference sequence). The CDR3 DNA reads TGTGCCAGCAGCTTATTTGGCGGGAATACCTACGAGCAGTACTTC. Translating gives CASSLFGGNTYEQYF.

The V and J genes are TRBV28 and TRBJ2-5; TRBD2 might be the D (5 bases). V was shortened by 7 bases and J by 5 bases, with 8 bases between the two germline ends. This CDR3 has 11 residues. CDR1 is MDHEN and CDR2 is SYDVKM in the germline V gene. In nucleotides, the CDR3 is TGTGCCAGCACGGGGTTGGAGACCCAGTACTTC. Translation gives CASTGLETQYF.

The J gene is TRBJ2-7, the V gene TRBV6-5, with a tentative D call TRBD1 (6 bases). The CDR3 contains 14 residues. Trimming took 6 bases from V and 4 from J, leaving 16 bases between them. CDR1 and CDR2 (germline): MNHEY, SVGAGI. CDR3 DNA: TGTGCCAGCAGCACCACAGGGACCGGGTACGAGCAGTACTTC. Translated, it gives CASSTTGTGYEQYF.

The table lists this clone with a few counts. This chain links TRBV29-1 with TRBJ2-2; 7 bases align to TRBD1. The CDR3 length is 11 residues. In germline, CDR1 is SQVTM, CDR2 ANQGSEA. V was pared by 7 bases and J by 7 bases, with 3 bases of the junction left unmatched. The CDR3 bases are TGCAGCGGGGGACAGAGCGGGGAGCTGTTTTTT. Translated: CSGGQSGELFF.

This clone has a handful of counts. V usage is TRBV10-3 and J usage is TRBJ2-7; D is possibly TRBD1 (5 bases). The length of the CDR3 is 15 residues. Trimming took off 0 bases at V and 2 bases at J, with 11 bases between the two ends. Germline V gives CDR1 ENHRY, CDR2 SYGVKD. The DNA of the CDR3 is TGTGCCATCAGTGAGTCGATGGGGCGCGCCTACGAGCAGTACTTC. Translation: CAISESMGRAYEQYF.

The chain couples TRBV14 to TRBJ2-5, with D possibly matching TRBD2 (5 bases). From germline, CDR1 is SGHDN and CDR2 FVKESK. Trimming removed 0 bases at V and 1 base at J, with 15 bases between. This CDR3 has 17 residues. The CDR3 coding sequence is TGTGCCAGCAGCCAAGATTTGGGAGCGCGGGCCCAAGAGACCCAGTACTTC. Translation: CASSQDLGARAQETQYF. The full variable domain, rest sourced from reference TRBV14 and TRBJ2-5, is EAGVTQFPSHSVIEKGQTVTLRCDPISGHDNLYWYRRVMGKEIKFLLHFVKESKQDESGMPNNRFLAERTGGTYSTLKVQPAELEDSGVYFCASSQDLGARAQETQYFGPGTRLLVL.

The chain has TRBV7-8 and TRBJ2-1; 7 positions agree with TRBD2. CDR1 SGHVS and CDR2 FQNEAQ come from the germline V gene. The CDR3 has 16 residues. V was pared by 1 base and J by 5 bases, with 8 bases of the junction left unmatched. CDR3 sequence reads: CASSLGWTSRNNEQFF. The CDR3 DNA reads as TGTGCCAGCAGCTTAGGCTGGACTAGTAGGAACAATGAGCAGTTCTTC.

This clone was observed a handful of times. The chain uses TRBV5-1 and TRBJ2-3, with D maybe TRBD2 (5 bases). This CDR3 comprises 15 residues. Looked up from germline, CDR1 is SGHRS and CDR2 is YFSETQ. Trimming left V 4 bases short and J 0 bases short, with 12 bases between. The DNA for the CDR3 is TGCGCCAGCAGCCTGGCCCAGCGGAGCACAGATACGCAGTATTTT. The encoded protein is CASSLAQRSTDTQYF.

The chain recombines TRBV14 with TRBJ1-1, with no clear D. Germline loops: CDR1 SGHDN, CDR2 FVKESK. The V and J ends lost 0 bases and 0 bases respectively, with 17 bases between them. This CDR3 has 18 amino acids. CDR3 loop: CASSQDYWSGSMNTEAFF. The CDR3 DNA reads as TGTGCCAGCAGCCAAGATTATTGGAGTGGATCCATGAACACTGAAGCTTTCTTT.

This clone has only a few counts. This rearrangement joins TRBV9 to TRBJ2-4; no clear D gene. CDR3 length: 10 amino acids. V lost 2 bases, J lost 14 bases, and 8 bases lay in between. Germline CDR1 reads SGDLS; CDR2 reads YYNGEE. The CDR3 DNA is TGTGCCAGCAGCGTTAAACTGGAGTACTTC. It is translated as CASSVKLEYF.

The chain carries TRBV9 and TRBJ1-1; D uncertain. The V gene's germline CDR1 is SGDLS and CDR2 YYNGEE. The CDR3 length is 14 residues. V was cut by 0 bases and J by 0 bases, with 6 bases left in between. The CDR3 DNA is TGTGCCAGCAGCGTAGGTACGGTGAACACTGAAGCTTTCTTT. Translation: CASSVGTVNTEAFF.

The table lists this clone with a few counts. The chain recombines TRBV7-9 with TRBJ1-1; the D is unclear. This CDR3 has 14 amino acids. V was clipped by 4 bases and J by 6 bases, with 15 bases between them. The V gene's germline CDR1 is SEHNR and CDR2 FQNEAQ (reference sequence). The CDR3: CASSYRGGIPEAFF. The CDR3 DNA is TGTGCCAGCAGCTACAGAGGAGGGATTCCTGAAGCTTTCTTT.

This clone was recorded a few times. This chain links TRBV18 with TRBJ2-7, with D possibly being TRBD1 (5 bases). The CDR3 is 14 amino acids. V lost 2 bases to trimming and J lost 2 bases, with 10 bases between them. The V gene's germline CDR1 is KGHSH and CDR2 LQKENI. The chain's CDR3 is CASSPGDSTYEQYF. The CDR3 nucleotides are TGTGCCAGCTCACCAGGTGACAGCACCTACGAGCAGTACTTC.

The rearrangement uses TRBV28 and TRBJ2-1, with TRBD1 identical over 9 bases. This CDR3 spans 14 amino acids. Germline V gene data show CDR1 as MDHEN and CDR2 as SYDVKM. J gave up 8 bases and V 3 bases, and 5 bases lay outside the gene matches. CDR3 DNA: TGTGCCAGCAGTTTGAAACAGGGGGCCGATGAGCAGTTCTTC. Translating it yields CASSLKQGADEQFF.

V is TRBV6-6 and J is TRBJ1-4; 8 bases are shared with TRBD1. The CDR3 is 16 residues long. The V and J ends lost 6 bases and 8 bases, in that order; junction bases with no gene match: 14. Germline V gives CDR1 MNHNY, CDR2 SVGAGI (reference sequence). CDR3 coding DNA: TGTGCCAGCAGCGCAATAGGGGGACAGGATCACGAAAAACTGTTTTTT. Translated, it gives CASSAIGGQDHEKLFF.

The chain uses TRBV11-1 and TRBJ2-1; 9 bases line up with TRBD1. CDR3 length: 15 amino acids. In germline, CDR1 is SGHAT, CDR2 FQDESV (reference sequence). Trimming at V came to 7 bases and at J to 10 bases, leaving 14 bases not matched to a gene. CDR3 sequence (DNA): TGTGCCAGCAACCCGGGGACAGGGCCAAGGGTGGAGCAGTTCTTC. Its translation: CASNPGTGPRVEQFF.

This clone was found a few times. This sample also contains other DNA sequences that code for the same CDR3. The chain uses TRBV18 and TRBJ2-5; 7 bases are a match to TRBD1. Germline trimming cut 3 bases from V and 5 bases from J; bases unmatched to any gene: 9. The CDR3 runs to 15 residues. Germline loops: CDR1 KGHSH, CDR2 LQKENI. The CDR3 DNA is TGTGCCAGCTCACCGCGTACAGGGGTGGCCGAGACCCAGTACTTC. Protein: CASSPRTGVAETQYF.

The chain combines TRBV7-6 with TRBJ2-4, with D possibly TRBD1 on 5 matching bases. CDR1 SGHVS and CDR2 FNYEAQ come from the germline V gene. This CDR3 has 13 residues. V was pared by 5 bases and J by 5 bases, with 10 bases between. This chain's CDR3 is CASSPGLENIQYF. Written as DNA, the CDR3 is TGTGCCAGCAGCCCAGGGTTAGAAAACATTCAGTACTTC.

The chain carries TRBV28 and TRBJ1-5, with unresolved D. CDR3 length: 13 residues. The germline gives CDR1 MDHEN, CDR2 SYDVKM. V was cut by 3 bases and J by 7 bases, with 10 bases left in between. The CDR3 DNA follows: TGTGCCAGCAGTTTGGTCGGAGGACAGCCCCAGCATTTT. Translation: CASSLVGGQPQHF.

This clone was seen only a few times. V is TRBV28 and J is TRBJ2-1; D perhaps matches TRBD1 (5 bases). The V end was cut by 3 bases, the J end by 0 bases, with 15 bases between. Germline-derived CDR1 and CDR2 are MDHEN and SYDVKM. The length of the CDR3 is 17 residues. The CDR3 loop is CASSFPQGASSYNEQFF. The CDR3 DNA is TGTGCCAGCAGTTTCCCCCAGGGTGCAAGCTCCTACAATGAGCAGTTCTTC. The variable domain in full, with the rest retrieved from reference TRBV28 and TRBJ2-1, is DVKVTQSSRYLVKRTGEKVFLECVQDMDHENMFWYRQDPGLGLRLIYFSYDVKMKEKGDIPEGYSVSREKKERFSLILESASTNQTSMYLCASSFPQGASSYNEQFFGPGTRLTVL.